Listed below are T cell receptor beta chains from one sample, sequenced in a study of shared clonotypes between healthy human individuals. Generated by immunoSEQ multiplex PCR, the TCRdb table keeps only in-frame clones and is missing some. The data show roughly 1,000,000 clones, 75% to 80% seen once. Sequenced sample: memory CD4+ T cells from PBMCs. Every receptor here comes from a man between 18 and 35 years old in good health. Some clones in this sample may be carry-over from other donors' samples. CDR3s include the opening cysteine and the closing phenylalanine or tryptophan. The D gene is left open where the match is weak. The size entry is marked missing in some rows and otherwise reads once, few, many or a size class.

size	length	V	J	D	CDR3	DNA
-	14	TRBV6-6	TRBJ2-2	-	CASSEKSSFGELFF	TGTGCCAGCAGCGAGAAATCGAGCTTCGGGGAGCTGTTTTTT
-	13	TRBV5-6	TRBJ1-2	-	CASSPRGVYGYTF	TGTGCCAGCAGCCCACGAGGGGTTTATGGCTACACCTTC
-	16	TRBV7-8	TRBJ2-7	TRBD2	CATEPSGSPSSYEQYF	TGTGCCACCGAGCCTAGCGGGAGCCCGAGCTCCTACGAGCAGTACTTC
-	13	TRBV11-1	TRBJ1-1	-	CASSLWDNTEAFF	TGTGCCAGCAGCTTATGGGATAACACTGAAGCTTTCTTT
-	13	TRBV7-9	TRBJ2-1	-	CASSLNSANEQFF	TGTGCCAGCAGCTTAAACTCGGCGAATGAGCAGTTCTTC
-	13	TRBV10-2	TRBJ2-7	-	CASSEGQLGEQYF	TGCGCCAGCAGTGAGGGACAGTTGGGCGAGCAGTACTTC
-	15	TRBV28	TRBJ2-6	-	CAAGAPGSGANVLTF	TGTGCCGCCGGCGCCCCGGGCTCTGGGGCCAACGTCCTGACTTTC
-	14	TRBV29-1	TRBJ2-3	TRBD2	CSVEAAGVTDTQYF	TGCAGCGTTGAAGCGGCGGGAGTCACAGATACGCAGTATTTT
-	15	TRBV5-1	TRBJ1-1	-	CASSRGQGRYTEAFF	TGCGCCAGCAGCCGGGGGCAGGGTCGGTACACTGAAGCTTTCTTT
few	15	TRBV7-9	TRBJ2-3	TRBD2	CASSLVAGGTDTQYF	TGTGCCAGCAGCTTAGTTGCGGGGGGCACAGATACGCAGTATTTT
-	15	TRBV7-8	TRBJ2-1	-	CASSTQLGTYNEQFF	TGTGCCAGCAGCACGCAGTTGGGAACCTACAATGAGCAGTTCTTC
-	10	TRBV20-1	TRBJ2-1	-	CSATRGGQFF	TGCAGTGCCACCAGGGGGGGGCAGTTCTTC
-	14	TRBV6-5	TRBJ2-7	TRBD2	CASSGFSGSYEQYF	TGTGCCAGCAGTGGGTTTAGCGGGAGCTACGAGCAGTACTTC
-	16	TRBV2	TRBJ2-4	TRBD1	CASSGLRTGVKNIQYF	TGTGCCAGCAGTGGACTCCGGACAGGGGTCAAAAACATTCAGTACTTC
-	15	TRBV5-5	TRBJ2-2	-	CASSFGTPNTGELFF	TGTGCCAGCAGCTTCGGGACTCCGAACACCGGGGAGCTGTTTTTT
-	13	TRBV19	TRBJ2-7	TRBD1	CASNHRGAAEQYF	TGTGCCAGTAATCACAGGGGGGCGGCCGAGCAGTACTTC
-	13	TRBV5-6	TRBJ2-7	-	CASSLRQGFGQYF	TGTGCCAGCAGCTTGAGGCAGGGGTTCGGGCAGTACTTC
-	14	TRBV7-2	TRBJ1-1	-	CASSFLVGGTEAFF	TGTGCCAGCAGCTTTCTAGTAGGGGGGACTGAAGCTTTCTTT
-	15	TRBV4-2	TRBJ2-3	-	CASSQELAYTDTQYF	TGTGCCAGCAGCCAAGAGCTAGCGTACACAGATACGCAGTATTTT
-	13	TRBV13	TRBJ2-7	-	CASRPGRAGEQYF	TGTGCCAGCAGGCCAGGCCGGGCGGGGGAGCAGTACTTC
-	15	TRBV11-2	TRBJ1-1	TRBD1	CASSLGTGDYTEAFF	TGTGCCAGCAGCTTAGGAACAGGGGATTACACTGAAGCTTTCTTT
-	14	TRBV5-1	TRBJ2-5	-	CASSANEGGGTQYF	TGCGCCAGCAGCGCTAACGAGGGAGGAGGGACCCAGTACTTC
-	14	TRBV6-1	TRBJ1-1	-	CASSRGDRNTEAFF	TGTGCCAGCAGTCGAGGGGATAGGAACACTGAAGCTTTCTTT
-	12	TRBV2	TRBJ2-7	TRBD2	CASGAGINEQYF	TGTGCCAGCGGAGCGGGAATTAACGAGCAGTACTTC
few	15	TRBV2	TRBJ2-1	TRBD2	CASSEGLEGYNEQFF	TGTGCCAGCAGCGAGGGACTAGAAGGCTACAATGAGCAGTTCTTC
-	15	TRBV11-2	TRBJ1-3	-	CASSLEGLAGNTIYF	TGTGCCAGCAGCTTAGAGGGGCTGGCTGGAAACACCATATATTTT
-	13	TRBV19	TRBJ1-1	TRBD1	CASKRGLRTEAFF	TGTGCCAGTAAAAGGGGGCTGAGGACTGAAGCTTTCTTT
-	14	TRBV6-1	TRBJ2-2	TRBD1	CASSRTGNTGELFF	TGTGCCAGCAGCAGGACAGGGAACACCGGGGAGCTGTTTTTT
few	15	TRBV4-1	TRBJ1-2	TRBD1	CASSQARDSGYGYTF	TGCGCCAGCAGCCAGGCGCGGGACAGTGGCTATGGCTACACCTTC
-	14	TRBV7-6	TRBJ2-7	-	CASSLETVSREQYF	TGTGCCAGCAGCTTAGAGACGGTGTCCCGCGAGCAGTACTTC
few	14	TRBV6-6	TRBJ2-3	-	CASSLRPPPDTQYF	TGTGCCAGCAGCCTGAGACCTCCCCCAGATACGCAGTATTTT
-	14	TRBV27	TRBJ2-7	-	CASSPSGTFYEQYF	TGTGCCAGCAGTCCGTCCGGGACCTTTTACGAGCAGTACTTC
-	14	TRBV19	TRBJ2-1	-	CASSIGVTGNEQFF	TGTGCCAGTAGTATAGGTGTCACCGGGAATGAGCAGTTCTTC
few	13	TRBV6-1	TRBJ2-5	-	CASSLGAKETQYF	TGTGCCAGCAGTCTCGGGGCTAAAGAGACCCAGTACTTC
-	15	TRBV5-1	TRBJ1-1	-	CASSFAGGLNTEAFF	TGCGCCAGCAGCTTTGCAGGAGGGCTTAACACTGAAGCTTTCTTT
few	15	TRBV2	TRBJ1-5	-	CASSEGQRVNQPQHF	TGTGCCAGCAGTGAGGGGCAGCGCGTTAATCAGCCCCAGCATTTT
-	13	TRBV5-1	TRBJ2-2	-	CASSLSYPGELFF	TGCGCCAGCAGCTTGTCTTATCCCGGGGAGCTGTTTTTT
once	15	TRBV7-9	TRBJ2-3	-	CASSLGQGITDTQYF	TGTGCCAGCAGCTTAGGGCAGGGCATCACAGATACGCAGTATTTT
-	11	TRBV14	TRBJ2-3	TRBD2	CASSRTSSQYF	TGTGCCAGCAGCCGGACTAGCTCGCAGTATTTT
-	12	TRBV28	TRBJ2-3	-	CASSSTSHTQYF	TGTGCCAGCAGTTCGACATCGCATACGCAGTATTTT
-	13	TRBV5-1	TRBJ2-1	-	CASSLGLSNEQFF	TGCGCCAGCAGCTTGGGGCTCAGCAATGAGCAGTTCTTC
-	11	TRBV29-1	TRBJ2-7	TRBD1	CSGTGAYEQYF	TGCAGCGGGACAGGGGCCTACGAGCAGTACTTC
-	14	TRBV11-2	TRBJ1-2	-	CASSFRGAGYGYTF	TGTGCCAGCAGCTTTAGGGGCGCAGGCTATGGCTACACCTTC
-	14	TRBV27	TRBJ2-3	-	CASSLSSRPDTQYF	TGTGCCAGCAGTTTATCCTCCAGGCCCGATACGCAGTATTTT
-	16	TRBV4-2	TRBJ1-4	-	CASSLRSGATNEKLFF	TGTGCCAGCAGCCTGCGGAGCGGAGCAACTAATGAAAAACTGTTTTTT
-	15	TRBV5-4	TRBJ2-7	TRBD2	CASSPSGEPLYEQYF	TGTGCCAGCAGCCCTAGCGGGGAACCTTTATACGAGCAGTACTTC
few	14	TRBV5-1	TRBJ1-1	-	CASSVRPLNTEAFF	TGCGCCAGCAGTGTCCGACCTCTGAACACTGAAGCTTTCTTT
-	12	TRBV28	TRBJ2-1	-	CASSGDRRTGFF	TGTGCCAGCAGTGGGGACCGACGCACGGGGTTCTTC
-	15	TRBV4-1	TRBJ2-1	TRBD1	CASSQMDRAGIEQFF	TGCGCCAGCAGCCAAATGGACAGGGCTGGTATTGAGCAGTTCTTC
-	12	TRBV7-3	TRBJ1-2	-	CASSLGREGYTF	TGTGCCAGCAGCTTAGGTCGGGAAGGCTACACCTTC
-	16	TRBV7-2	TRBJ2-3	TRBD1	CASSQTGGSVSDTQYF	TGTGCCAGCAGCCAAACAGGGGGTTCCGTCTCAGATACGCAGTATTTT
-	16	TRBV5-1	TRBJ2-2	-	CASSRAGTANTGELFF	TGCGCCAGCAGCCGAGCCGGGACCGCGAACACCGGGGAGCTGTTTTTT
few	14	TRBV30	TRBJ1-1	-	CAWSDGGGSTEAFF	TGTGCCTGGAGTGATGGTGGGGGGAGCACTGAAGCTTTCTTT
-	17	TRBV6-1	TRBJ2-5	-	CASSEAGRSRGQETQYF	TGTGCCAGCAGTGAAGCGGGGCGAAGTCGCGGCCAAGAGACCCAGTACTTC
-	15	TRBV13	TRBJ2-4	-	CASSLGGQAKNIQYF	TGTGCCAGCAGCTTAGGGGGTCAGGCCAAAAACATTCAGTACTTC
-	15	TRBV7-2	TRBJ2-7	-	CASSLMGQGGYEQYF	TGTGCCAGCAGCTTAATGGGGCAGGGTGGGTACGAGCAGTACTTC